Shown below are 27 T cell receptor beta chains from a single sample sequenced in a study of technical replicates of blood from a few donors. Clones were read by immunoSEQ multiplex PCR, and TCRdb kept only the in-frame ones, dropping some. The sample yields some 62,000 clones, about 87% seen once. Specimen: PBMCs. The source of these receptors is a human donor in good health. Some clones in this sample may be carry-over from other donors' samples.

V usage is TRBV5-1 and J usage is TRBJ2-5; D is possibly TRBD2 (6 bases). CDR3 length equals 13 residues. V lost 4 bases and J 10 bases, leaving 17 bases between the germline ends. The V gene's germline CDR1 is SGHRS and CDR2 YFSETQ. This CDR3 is CASSQEPGTFQYF. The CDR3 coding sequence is TGCGCCAGCAGCCAAGAACCTGGGACTTTCCAGTACTTC. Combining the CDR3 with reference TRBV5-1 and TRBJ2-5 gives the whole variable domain KAGVTQTPRYLIKTRGQQVTLSCSPISGHRSVSWYQQTPGQGLQFLFEYFSETQRNKGNFPGRFSGRQFSNSRSEMNVSTLELGDSALYLCASSQEPGTFQYFGPGTRLLVL.

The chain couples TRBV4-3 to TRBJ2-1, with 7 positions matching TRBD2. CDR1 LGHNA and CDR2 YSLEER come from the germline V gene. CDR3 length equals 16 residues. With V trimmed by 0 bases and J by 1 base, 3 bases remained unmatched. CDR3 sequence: CASSQDRRESYNEQFF. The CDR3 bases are TGCGCCAGCAGCCAAGACAGGCGGGAGTCCTACAATGAGCAGTTCTTC.

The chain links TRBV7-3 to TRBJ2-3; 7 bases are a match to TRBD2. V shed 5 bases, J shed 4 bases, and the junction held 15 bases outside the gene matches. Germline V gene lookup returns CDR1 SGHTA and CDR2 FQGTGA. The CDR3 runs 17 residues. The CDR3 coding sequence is TGTGCCAGCAGCCCGAAGGGAAGGGGAGGGTATTCAGATACGCAGTATTTT. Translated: CASSPKGRGGYSDTQYF.

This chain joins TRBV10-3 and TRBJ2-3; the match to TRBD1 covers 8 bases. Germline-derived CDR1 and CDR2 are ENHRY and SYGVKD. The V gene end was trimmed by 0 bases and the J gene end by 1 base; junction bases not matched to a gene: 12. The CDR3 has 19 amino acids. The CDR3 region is CAISESLVFRTGRTDTQYF. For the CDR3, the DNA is TGTGCCATCAGTGAGTCGCTGGTCTTCCGGACAGGGCGCACAGATACGCAGTATTTT.

CDR3 residues: CASSQVRGRETQYF. The CDR3 nucleotides are TGCGCCAGCAGCCAAGTGAGGGGGCGAGAGACCCAGTACTTC. The chain has TRBV4-1 and TRBJ2-5; 7 nucleotides align to TRBD1. V lost 1 base and J lost 4; bases outside the gene matches: 3. The CDR3 totals 14 residues. Germline loops: CDR1 MGHRA, CDR2 YSYEKL.

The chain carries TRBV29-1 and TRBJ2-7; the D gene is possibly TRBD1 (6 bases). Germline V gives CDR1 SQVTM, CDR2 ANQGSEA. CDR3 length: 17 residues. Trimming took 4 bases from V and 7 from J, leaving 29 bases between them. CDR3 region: CSVVPDRTSSHYKEQYF. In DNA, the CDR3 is TGCAGCGTTGTACCCGACAGGACCTCCTCCCATTACAAGGAGCAGTACTTC.

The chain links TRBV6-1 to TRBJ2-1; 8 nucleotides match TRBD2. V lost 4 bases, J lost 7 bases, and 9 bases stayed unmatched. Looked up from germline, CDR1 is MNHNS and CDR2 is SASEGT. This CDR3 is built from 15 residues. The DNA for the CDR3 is TGTGCCAGCAGTGCCCTGGGAGCGGGAGATAATGAGCAGTTCTTC. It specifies CASSALGAGDNEQFF.

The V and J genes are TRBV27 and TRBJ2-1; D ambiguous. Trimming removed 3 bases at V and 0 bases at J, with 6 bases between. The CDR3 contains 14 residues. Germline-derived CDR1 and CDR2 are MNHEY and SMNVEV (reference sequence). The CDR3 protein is CASSFSSSYNEQFF. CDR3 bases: TGTGCCAGCAGTTTCTCGAGCTCCTACAATGAGCAGTTCTTC.

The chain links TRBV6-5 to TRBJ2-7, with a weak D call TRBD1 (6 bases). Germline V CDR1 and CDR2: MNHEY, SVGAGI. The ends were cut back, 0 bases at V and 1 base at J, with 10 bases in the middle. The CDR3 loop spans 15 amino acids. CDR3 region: CASSYSTGMSYEQYF. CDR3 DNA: TGTGCCAGCAGTTACTCCACAGGGATGTCCTACGAGCAGTACTTC.

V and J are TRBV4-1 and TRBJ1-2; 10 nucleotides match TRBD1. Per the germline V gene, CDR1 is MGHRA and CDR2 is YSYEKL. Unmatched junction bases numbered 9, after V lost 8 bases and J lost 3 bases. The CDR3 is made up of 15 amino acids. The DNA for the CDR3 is TGCGCCAGCCAAATCCGGGACAGGGGCGACTATGGCTACACCTTC. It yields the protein CASQIRDRGDYGYTF.

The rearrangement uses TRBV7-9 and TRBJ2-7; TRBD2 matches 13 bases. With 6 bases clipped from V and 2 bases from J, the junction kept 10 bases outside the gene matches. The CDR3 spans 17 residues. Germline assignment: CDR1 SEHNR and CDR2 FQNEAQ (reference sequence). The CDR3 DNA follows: TGTGCCAGCAGGCGAGAGGGGGGGACTAGCGGGACCTACGAGCAGTACTTC. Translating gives CASRREGGTSGTYEQYF. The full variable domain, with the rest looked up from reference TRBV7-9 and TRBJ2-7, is DTGVSQNPRHKITKRGQNVTFRCDPISEHNRLYWYRQTLGQGPEFLTYFQNEAQLEKSRLLSDRFSAERPKGSFSTLEIQRTEQGDSAMYLCASRREGGTSGTYEQYFGPGTRLTVT.

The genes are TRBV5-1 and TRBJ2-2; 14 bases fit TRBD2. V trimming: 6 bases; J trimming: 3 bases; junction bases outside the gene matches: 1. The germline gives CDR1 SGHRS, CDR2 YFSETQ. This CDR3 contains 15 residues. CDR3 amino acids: CASTGLAGDTGELFF. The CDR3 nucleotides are TGCGCCAGCACGGGACTAGCGGGAGACACCGGGGAGCTGTTTTTT.

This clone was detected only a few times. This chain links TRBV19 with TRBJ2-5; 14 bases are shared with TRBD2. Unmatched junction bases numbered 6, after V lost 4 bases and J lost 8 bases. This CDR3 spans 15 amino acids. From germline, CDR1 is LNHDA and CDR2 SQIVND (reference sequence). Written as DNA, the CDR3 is TGTGCCAGTAGTACCGGGACTAGCGGGAGTGAAACCCAGTACTTC. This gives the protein CASSTGTSGSETQYF.

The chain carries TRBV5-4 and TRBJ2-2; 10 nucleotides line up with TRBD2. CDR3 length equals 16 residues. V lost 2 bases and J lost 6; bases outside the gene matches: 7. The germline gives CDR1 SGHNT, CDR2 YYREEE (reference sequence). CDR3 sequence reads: CASSLSQRGGAGELFF. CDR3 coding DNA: TGTGCCAGCAGCTTATCCCAGCGGGGGGGAGCCGGGGAGCTGTTTTTT.

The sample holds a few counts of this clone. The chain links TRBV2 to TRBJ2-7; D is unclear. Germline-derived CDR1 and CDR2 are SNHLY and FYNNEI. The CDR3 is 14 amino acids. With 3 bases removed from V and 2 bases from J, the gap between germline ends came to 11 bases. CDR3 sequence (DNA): TGTGCCAGCAGTGACCCTGCTTGGCCCTACGAGCAGTACTTC. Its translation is CASSDPAWPYEQYF.

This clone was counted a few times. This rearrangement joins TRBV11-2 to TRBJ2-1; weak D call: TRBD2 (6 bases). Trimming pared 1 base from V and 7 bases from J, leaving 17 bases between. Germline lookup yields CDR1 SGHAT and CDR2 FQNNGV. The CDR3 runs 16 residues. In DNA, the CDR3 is TGTGCCAGCAGCTTAGGGGTAGCGGAGGGGCAGAATGAGCAGTTCTTC. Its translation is CASSLGVAEGQNEQFF. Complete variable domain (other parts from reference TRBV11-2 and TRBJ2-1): EAGVAQSPRYKIIEKRQSVAFWCNPISGHATLYWYQQILGQGPKLLIQFQNNGVVDDSQLPKDRFSAERLKGVDSTLKIQPAKLEDSAVYLCASSLGVAEGQNEQFFGPGTRLTVL.

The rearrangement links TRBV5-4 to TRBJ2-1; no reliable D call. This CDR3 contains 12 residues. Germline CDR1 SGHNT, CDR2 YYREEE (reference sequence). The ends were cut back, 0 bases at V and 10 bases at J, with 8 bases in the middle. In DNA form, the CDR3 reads TGTGCCAGCAGCTTGGGCCCACAGGAGCAGTTCTTC. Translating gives CASSLGPQEQFF.

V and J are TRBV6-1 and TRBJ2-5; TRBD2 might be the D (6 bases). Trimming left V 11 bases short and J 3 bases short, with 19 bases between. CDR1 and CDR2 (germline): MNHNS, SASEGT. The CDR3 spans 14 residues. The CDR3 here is CASVPLGRKETQYF. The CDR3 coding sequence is TGTGCCTCCGTACCTCTAGGGAGGAAAGAGACCCAGTACTTC.

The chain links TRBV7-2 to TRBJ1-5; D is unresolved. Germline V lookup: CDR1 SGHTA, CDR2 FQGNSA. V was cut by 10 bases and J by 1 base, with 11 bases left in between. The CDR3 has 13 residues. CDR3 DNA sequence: TGTGCCACGGGGTTTGCGAGCAATCAGCCCCAGCATTTT. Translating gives CATGFASNQPQHF.

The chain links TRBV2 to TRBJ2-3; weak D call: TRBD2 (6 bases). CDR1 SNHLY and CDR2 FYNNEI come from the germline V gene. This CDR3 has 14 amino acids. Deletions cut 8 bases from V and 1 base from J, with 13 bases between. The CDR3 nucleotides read TGTGCCAGCTTGACGGGAGACGGCACAGATACGCAGTATTTT. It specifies CASLTGDGTDTQYF.

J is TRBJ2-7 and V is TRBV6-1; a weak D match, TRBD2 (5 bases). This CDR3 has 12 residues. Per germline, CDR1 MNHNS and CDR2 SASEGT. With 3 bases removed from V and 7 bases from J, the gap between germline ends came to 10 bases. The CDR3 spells CASSDEGGEQYF. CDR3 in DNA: TGTGCCAGCAGTGATGAGGGTGGGGAGCAGTACTTC.

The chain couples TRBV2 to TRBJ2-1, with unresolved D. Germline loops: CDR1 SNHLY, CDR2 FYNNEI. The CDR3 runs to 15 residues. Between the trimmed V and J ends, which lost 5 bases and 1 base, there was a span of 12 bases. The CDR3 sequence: CASSFPIQSYNEQFF. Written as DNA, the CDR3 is TGTGCCAGCAGTTTTCCTATCCAATCCTACAATGAGCAGTTCTTC.

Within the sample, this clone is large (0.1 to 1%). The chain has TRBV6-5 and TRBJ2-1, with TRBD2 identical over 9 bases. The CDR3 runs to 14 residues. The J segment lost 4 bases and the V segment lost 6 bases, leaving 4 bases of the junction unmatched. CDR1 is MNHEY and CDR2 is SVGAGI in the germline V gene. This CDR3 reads CASSRTSDYNEQFF. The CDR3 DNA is TGTGCCAGCAGCCGGACTAGCGATTACAATGAGCAGTTCTTC.

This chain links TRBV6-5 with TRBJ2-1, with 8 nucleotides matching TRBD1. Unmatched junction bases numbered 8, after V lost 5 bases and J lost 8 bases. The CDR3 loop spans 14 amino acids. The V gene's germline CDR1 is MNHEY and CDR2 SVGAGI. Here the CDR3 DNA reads TGTGCCAGCAGTCCCAGGACAGGGATGGATGAGCAGTTCTTC. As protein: CASSPRTGMDEQFF.

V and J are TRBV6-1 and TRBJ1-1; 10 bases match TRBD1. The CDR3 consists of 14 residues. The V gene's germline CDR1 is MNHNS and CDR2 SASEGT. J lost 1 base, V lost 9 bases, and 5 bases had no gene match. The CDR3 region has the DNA TGTGCCAGTAGAGGGACAGGGGAGAACACTGAAGCTTTCTTT. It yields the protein CASRGTGENTEAFF.

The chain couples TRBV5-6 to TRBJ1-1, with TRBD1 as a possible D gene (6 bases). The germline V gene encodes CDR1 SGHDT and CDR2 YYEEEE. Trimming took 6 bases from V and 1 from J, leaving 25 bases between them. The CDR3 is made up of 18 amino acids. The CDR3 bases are TGTGCCAGCAACTCGGCACGGGCGGGGGGCGAGGGGAACACTGAAGCTTTCTTT. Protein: CASNSARAGGEGNTEAFF.

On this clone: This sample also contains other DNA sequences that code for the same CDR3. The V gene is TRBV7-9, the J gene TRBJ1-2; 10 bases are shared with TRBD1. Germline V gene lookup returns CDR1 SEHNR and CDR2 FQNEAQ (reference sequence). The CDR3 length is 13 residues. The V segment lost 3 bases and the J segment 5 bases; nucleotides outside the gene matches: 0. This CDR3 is CASSLGQGYGYTF. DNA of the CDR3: TGTGCCAGCAGCTTGGGACAGGGGTATGGCTACACCTTC.